The 15 T cell receptor beta chains below come from one sample, sequenced in a study of T cells after yellow fever vaccination. Via MiXCR, TCRdb re-called the 5' RACE reads, giving one row per CDR3 protein. The sample includes approximately 300,000 distinct CDR3 sequences, around 6.8% of them seen just once. The specimen comprised PBMCs, sampled 45 days after the first yellow fever vaccination. The source is a man aged 18 to 29 who received the YFV17D yellow fever vaccine.

The chain couples TRBV12-3 or TRBV12-4 to TRBJ2-7; 10 bases match TRBD1. The CDR3 contains 14 residues. Germline trimming cut 6 bases from V and 4 bases from J; bases unmatched to any gene: 6. The CDR3 reads CASSRRQGAYEQYF. Written as DNA, the CDR3 is TGTGCCAGCAGCCGAAGACAGGGGGCGTACGAGCAGTACTTC.

This clonotype was counted ten times or more. J is TRBJ2-7 and V is TRBV7-3; D is perhaps TRBD1 or TRBD2 (5 bases each). Looked up from germline, CDR1 is SGHTA and CDR2 is FQGTGA. Trimming stripped 3 bases from V and 0 bases from J, with 12 bases between. This CDR3 region has 15 residues. CDR3 nucleotides: TGTGCCAGCAGCTTCGGGGACCCGAGCTCCTACGAGCAGTACTTC. This gives the protein CASSFGDPSSYEQYF.

This clonotype was recorded a few times. This chain connects TRBV6-1 to TRBJ2-1; D is ambiguous. This CDR3 is 15 amino acids long. Germline CDR1 is MNHNS and CDR2 is SASEGT. V was clipped by 2 bases and J by 7 bases, with 15 bases between them. CDR3 coding DNA: TGTGCCAGCAGTGAAATGCTCCTAAGCATGAATGAGCAGTTCTTC. This encodes CASSEMLLSMNEQFF.

The V and J genes are TRBV12-3 or TRBV12-4 and TRBJ2-3, with 12 bases lining up with TRBD2. The CDR3 spans 16 residues. With V trimmed by 7 bases and J by 2 bases, 7 bases remained unmatched. The CDR3 is CASNSRLAGVTDTQYF. The DNA of the CDR3 is TGTGCCAGCAATTCCAGACTAGCGGGGGTCACAGATACGCAGTATTTT.

This clonotype occurred a few times. This chain links TRBV7-2 with TRBJ2-3; tentatively, D is TRBD2 (5 bases). Germline CDR1 is SGHTA and CDR2 is FQGNSA. Trimming left V 3 bases short and J 6 bases short, with 19 bases between. CDR3 length: 16 residues. The CDR3 sequence: CASSFSVQDSSDTQYF. The CDR3 DNA follows: TGTGCCAGCAGCTTCTCCGTGCAGGACTCGTCGGATACGCAGTATTTT. The full variable domain, completed using reference TRBV7-2 and TRBJ2-3, is GAGVSQSPSNKVTEKGKDVELRCDPISGHTALYWYRQSLGQGLEFLIYFQGNSAPDKSGLPSDRFSAERTGGSVSTLTIQRTQQEDSAVYLCASSFSVQDSSDTQYFGPGTRLTVL.

This chain connects TRBV5-6 to TRBJ1-5; D is unresolved. Per germline, CDR1 SGHDT and CDR2 YYEEEE. V was pared by 5 bases and J by 0 bases, with 6 bases between. The CDR3 extends over 13 amino acids. Here the CDR3 reads CASSWSSNQPQHF. The CDR3, as DNA: TGTGCCAGCAGTTGGAGTAGCAATCAGCCCCAGCATTTT.

This clonotype appeared a few times. CDR3 residues: CASSTPTGSLSEQYF. DNA of the CDR3: TGTGCCAGTAGTACCCCGACAGGCTCCCTAAGCGAGCAGTACTTC. The gene calls are TRBV19 and TRBJ2-7, with TRBD1 as a possible D gene (6 bases). CDR1 is LNHDA and CDR2 is SQIVND in the germline V gene (reference sequence). The CDR3 contains 15 residues. V was trimmed by 4 bases and J by 6 bases, leaving 19 bases between them.

This clonotype was counted many times. V and J are TRBV20-1 and TRBJ2-1; D might be TRBD2 (5 bases). Trimming removed 0 bases from V and 0 bases from J, with 6 bases in between. The CDR3 length is 14 residues. Germline-derived CDR1 and CDR2 are DFQATT and SNEGSKA (reference sequence). CDR3 residues: CSAREGSSYNEQFF. CDR3 nucleotide sequence: TGCAGTGCTAGAGAGGGGAGCTCCTACAATGAGCAGTTCTTC.

This clonotype has a handful of counts. The J gene is TRBJ2-2, the V gene TRBV7-9, with D unresolved. Per germline, CDR1 SEHNR and CDR2 FQNEAQ (reference sequence). The CDR3 sequence is 15 residues long. Between the trimmed V and J ends, which lost 1 base and 5 bases, there was a span of 11 bases. The CDR3 is CASSLEGLRTGELFF. The CDR3 region has the DNA TGTGCCAGCAGCTTAGAAGGTCTCAGGACCGGGGAGCTGTTTTTT.

This clonotype was counted at least ten times. V gene TRBV6-2 or TRBV6-3 combines with J gene TRBJ2-7; D possibly uses TRBD1 or TRBD2 (5 bases each). V was cut by 10 bases and J by 7 bases, with 23 bases left in between. The germline V gene has CDR1 MNHEY and CDR2 SVGEGT. The CDR3 loop spans 14 amino acids. CDR3 protein: CATLEEGILREQYF. The CDR3 bases are TGTGCCACCCTAGAAGAGGGGATCCTACGAGAGCAGTACTTC.

This clonotype appeared many times. V usage is TRBV5-1 and J usage is TRBJ2-7, with TRBD1 identical over 10 bases. Germline CDR1 reads SGHRS; CDR2 reads YFSETQ. The CDR3 consists of 14 residues. Trimming at V came to 1 base and at J to 4 bases, leaving 2 bases not matched to a gene. CDR3 in DNA: TGCGCCAGCAGCTTGTTGGGACAGGGGTACGAGCAGTACTTC. Its protein product is CASSLLGQGYEQYF.

This clonotype was seen a handful of times. The chain employs TRBV12-3 or TRBV12-4 and TRBJ2-7; 11 bases agree with TRBD2. The CDR3 extends over 15 amino acids. Unmatched junction bases numbered 11, after V lost 9 bases and J lost 4 bases. CDR3 nucleotide sequence: TGTGCCAGTCAAATAGCGGGGGGGCCTCTATACGAGCAGTACTTC. It specifies CASQIAGGPLYEQYF.

The chain couples TRBV7-6 to TRBJ2-5; TRBD2 aligns across 15 bases. The ends lost 5 bases at V and 4 bases at J; junction bases unmatched: 5. CDR3 length: 16 amino acids. Germline CDR1 reads SGHVS; CDR2 reads FNYEAQ. CDR3: CASSPGLAGGRETQYF. Here the CDR3 DNA reads TGTGCCAGCAGCCCCGGACTAGCGGGGGGGCGAGAGACCCAGTACTTC.

This clonotype was counted only a few times. The chain employs TRBV5-1 and TRBJ1-5; a possible D gene is TRBD1 (5 bases). Trimming removed 3 bases from V and 0 bases from J, with 10 bases in between. Germline V gives CDR1 SGHRS, CDR2 YFSETQ. This CDR3 is 15 amino acids long. The CDR3 region is CASSSDGGSNQPQHF. Written as DNA, the CDR3 is TGCGCCAGCAGCTCGGATGGGGGTAGCAATCAGCCCCAGCATTTT.

V gene TRBV12-3 or TRBV12-4 combines with J gene TRBJ2-1; 8 positions match TRBD1. Germline trimming cut 5 bases from V and 13 bases from J; bases unmatched to any gene: 7. The CDR3 has 12 residues. The CDR3 reads CASSQDREVQFF. For the CDR3, the DNA is TGTGCCAGCAGTCAGGACAGGGAGGTCCAGTTCTTC.